This T cell receptor beta chain was sequenced in a study of shared clonotypes between healthy human individuals. Study conclusions and caveats: Non-shared clonotypes had lower generation probabilities than those shared by all four donors. Although depth was large, rarefaction showed that sequencing of the sorted subsets was incomplete. Naive CD4 clonotypes were shared across several donors at about 5%.

The table came from immunoSEQ multiplex PCR; TCRdb's copy has only in-frame clones and leaves some out. Among about 2.2 million clones listed, just over 90% were seen once. Details on this clone: The antigen is undetermined.

This CDR3 has 15 residues. Per germline, CDR1 SEHNR and CDR2 FQNEAQ (reference sequence). V was trimmed by 5 bases and J by 3 bases, leaving 17 bases between them. Terminally differentiated effector memory CD45RA+ cells were left out of the naive CD8 fraction, which was CD45RO-negative and positively selected for CCR7. Within Nashville, Tennessee resided all donors, each a Caucasian adult. Material: naive CD8+ T cells from PBMCs. V and J are TRBV7-9 and TRBJ2-7, with TRBD2 as a possible D gene (7 bases). The origin of this receptor is a young man in good health. Some clones in this sample may be carry-over from other donors' samples. CDR3 in DNA: TGTGCCAGCAGCCCCGGGGGGCTAGCGGACTACGAGCAGTACTTC. Protein product: CASSPGGLADYEQYF.